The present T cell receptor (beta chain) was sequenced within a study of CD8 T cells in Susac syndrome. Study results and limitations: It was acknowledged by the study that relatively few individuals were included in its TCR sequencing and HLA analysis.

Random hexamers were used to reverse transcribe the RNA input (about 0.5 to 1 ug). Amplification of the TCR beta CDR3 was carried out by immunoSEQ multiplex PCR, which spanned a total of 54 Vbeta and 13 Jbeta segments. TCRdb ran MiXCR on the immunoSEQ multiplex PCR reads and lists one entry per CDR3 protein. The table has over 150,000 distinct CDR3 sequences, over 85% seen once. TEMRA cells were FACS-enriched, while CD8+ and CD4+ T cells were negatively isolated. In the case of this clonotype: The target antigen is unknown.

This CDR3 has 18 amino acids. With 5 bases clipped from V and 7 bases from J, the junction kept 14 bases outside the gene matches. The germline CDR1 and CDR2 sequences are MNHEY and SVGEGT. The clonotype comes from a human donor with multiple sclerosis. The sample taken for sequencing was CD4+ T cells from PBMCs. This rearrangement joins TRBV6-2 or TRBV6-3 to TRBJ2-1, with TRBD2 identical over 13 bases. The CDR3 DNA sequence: TGTGCCAGCAGTCCATCCGGACCTGGGACTAGCGGGACTAATGAGCAGTTCTTC. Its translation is CASSPSGPGTSGTNEQFF.